This T cell receptor beta chain was obtained from a study of blood T cell repertoires in COVID-19. Germline V lookup: CDR1 KGHSH, CDR2 LQKENI. This CDR3 region has 16 residues. V lost 2 bases to trimming and J lost 6 bases, with 17 bases between them. Repertoires were generated with immunoSEQ multiplex PCR, while TCRdb's copy carries only in-frame clones and drops some. The sample lists approximately 250,000 clones, approximately 80% occurring once. This clonotype was obtained from a woman in her sixties or seventies with active or convalescent COVID-19. Material for sequencing was peripheral blood. The genes are TRBV18 and TRBJ1-5; unclear D gene. The CDR3 DNA follows: TGTGCCAGCTCACCATATTCTCTAGGGAGCCTTCAGCCCCAGCATTTT. The encoded protein is CASSPYSLGSLQPQHF. Based on the CDR3 plus reference TRBV18 and TRBJ1-5, the full variable domain is NAGVMQNPRHLVRRRGQEARLRCSPMKGHSHVYWYRQLPEEGLKFMVYLQKENIIDESGMPKERFSAEFPKEGPSILRIQQVVRGDSAAYFCASSPYSLGSLQPQHFGDGTRLSIL.